Following are 7 T cell receptor beta chains from one sample sequenced in a study of OX40 agonist ivuxolimab in advanced cancers. The data were produced by immunoSEQ multiplex PCR, yet TCRdb's version contains in-frame clones alone and is incomplete. The sample includes 50,000 to 60,000 clones, about nine tenths of them seen just once. Material: CD4+ or CD8+ T cells sorted from blood, obtained in a trial of the OX40 agonist ivuxolimab. The origin of the receptors is an adult with an advanced solid tumor such as melanoma, head and neck, liver or kidney cancer.

The chain has TRBV19 and TRBJ2-5; perhaps TRBD2 as D (5 bases). The V gene's germline CDR1 is LNHDA and CDR2 SQIVND (reference sequence). CDR3 length: 14 residues. The ends were cut back, 5 bases at V and 5 bases at J, with 15 bases in the middle. The CDR3 here is CASSGVDSWETQYF. In nucleotides, the CDR3 is TGTGCCAGTAGTGGGGTGGACTCGTGGGAGACCCAGTACTTC.

This clone has more than one count but fewer than ten. V usage is TRBV5-4 and J usage is TRBJ1-4; 10 bases are a match to TRBD1. CDR1 is SGHNT, CDR2 YYREEE, per germline (reference sequence). The CDR3 has 14 residues. J gave up 5 bases and V 4 bases, and 2 bases lay outside the gene matches. The CDR3 bases are TGTGCCAGCAGCCTGGGACAGGGGAATGAAAAACTGTTTTTT. Its translation: CASSLGQGNEKLFF. The full variable domain, its missing parts supplied by reference TRBV5-4 and TRBJ1-4, is ETGVTQSPTHLIKTRGQQVTLRCSSQSGHNTVSWYQQALGQGPQFIFQYYREEENGRGNFPPRFSGLQFPNYSSELNVNALELDDSALYLCASSLGQGNEKLFFGSGTQLSVL.

V usage is TRBV6-1 and J usage is TRBJ1-1; D gene unclear. The CDR3 is 14 residues long. The ends were cut back, 7 bases at V and 2 bases at J, with 14 bases in the middle. The V gene's germline CDR1 is MNHNS and CDR2 SASEGT. The CDR3 nucleotides read TGTGCCAGCACGGTAGCGACACTTAACACTGAAGCTTTCTTT. It codes for CASTVATLNTEAFF.

The count of this clone is one. As DNA, the CDR3 is TGCGCCAGCAGCCAAGGAGGGAAGACAGGCGGAGACTCACCCCTCCACTTT. Protein sequence: CASSQGGKTGGDSPLHF. The chain couples TRBV4-1 to TRBJ1-6; perhaps TRBD1 as D (6 bases). V was pared by 1 base and J by 10 bases, with 20 bases between. The CDR3 is 17 amino acids. CDR1 MGHRA and CDR2 YSYEKL come from the germline V gene.

This clone has a handful of counts. The V call is TRBV11-2, the J call TRBJ2-1, with D possibly matching TRBD1 (6 bases). Germline V gene lookup returns CDR1 SGHAT and CDR2 FQNNGV. The V end was cut by 5 bases, the J end by 9 bases, with 11 bases between. The CDR3 is 12 amino acids. This CDR3 reads CASSPVGAEQFF. The CDR3 DNA reads as TGTGCCAGCAGCCCGGTGGGGGCTGAGCAGTTCTTC.

This clone is a singleton in its sample. The chain links TRBV2 to TRBJ1-1; unclear D gene. The germline gives CDR1 SNHLY, CDR2 FYNNEI. V was clipped by 6 bases and J by 2 bases, with 13 bases between them. The CDR3 contains 14 residues. The CDR3 protein is CASRSDGTNTEAFF. The CDR3 DNA is TGTGCCAGCAGGTCGGACGGAACCAACACTGAAGCTTTCTTT. Complete variable domain (other parts from reference TRBV2 and TRBJ1-1): EPEVTQTPSHQVTQMGQEVILRCVPISNHLYFYWYRQILGQKVEFLVSFYNNEISEKSEIFDDQFSVERPDGSNFTLKIRSTKLEDSAMYFCASRSDGTNTEAFFGQGTRLTVV.

The chain combines TRBV11-3 with TRBJ2-3; D unclear. V lost 1 base to trimming and J lost 7 bases, with 12 bases between them. The CDR3 has 14 residues. Germline V gives CDR1 SGHNT, CDR2 YENEEA. The CDR3 region is CASSLVGQSNTQYF. The DNA of the CDR3 is TGTGCCAGCAGCTTAGTTGGCCAGTCCAATACGCAGTATTTT.